Detailed here is one TCR beta chain. This clonotype is termed medium-sized (0.01 to 0.1%). Its recognized antigen is unknown. Within one base of it there is no much larger clone, and no base qualities were kept. From cysteine to phenylalanine, the CDR3 is 16 amino acids long. The kept DNA is CDR3 alone, 48 bases in frame from the first base. CDR1 and CDR2 are read off the germline V gene (reference sequence) as DFQATT and SNEGSKA. V loses 2 bases at its end and J loses 6 bases; junction bases beyond the gene matches: 13. The data belong to a study of lung T cells in sarcoidosis with Löfgren's syndrome (dated by TCRdb to about 2017). For the study in its entirety: Sarcoidosis was characterized as a granulomatous, predominantly pulmonary disease marked by accumulation of CD4+ T cells in bronchoalveolar lavage fluid. The repertoire analyses concentrated on Lofgren's syndrome patients. Overall study outcomes, separate from this receptor: Sharing of TRAV12-1 and TRBV2 CDR3 motifs among multiple Lofgren's syndrome patients was reported, suggesting public CD4+ TCR repertoires. Compared with control subjects, Lofgren's syndrome patients reportedly showed the greatest expansion in the V gene segments TRAV12-1 and TRBV2. The study only suggested recognition of a sarcoidosis-associated antigen, and the antigen remained putative and unidentified. In alphabeta pairing analysis, TRAV12-1 was found to pair preferentially with TRBV2, and CDR3 homology was shown by the resulting paired TCRs.

CD4+ T cells collected through bronchoalveolar lavage were the source used for profiling TCR repertoires. The listed sequencing device is Illumina MiSeq. TCRdb reran the public reads through fastp at Q25 and MiXCR, keeping productive beta chains. Rows matching on CDR3 protein sequence are summarized as one entry with the most common DNA and genes. The sample table contains about 19,000 distinct CDR3 sequences; only one count was recorded for roughly 23% of them. The ten largest account for approximately 0.77% of the sample. In this chain, TRBV20-1 is recombined with TRBJ1-5; 7 of the junction bases match TRBD1. The clonotype was recovered from a human donor with sarcoidosis (Löfgren's syndrome or another form), or a control subject (not recorded which). Source material: CD4+ T cells from bronchoalveolar lavage. The DNA reads as follows: TGCAGTGCTAGACTTTCGGGGAGGGGGCCCGGTCAGCCCCAGCATTTT. Translated, it reads CSARLSGRGPGQPQHF.